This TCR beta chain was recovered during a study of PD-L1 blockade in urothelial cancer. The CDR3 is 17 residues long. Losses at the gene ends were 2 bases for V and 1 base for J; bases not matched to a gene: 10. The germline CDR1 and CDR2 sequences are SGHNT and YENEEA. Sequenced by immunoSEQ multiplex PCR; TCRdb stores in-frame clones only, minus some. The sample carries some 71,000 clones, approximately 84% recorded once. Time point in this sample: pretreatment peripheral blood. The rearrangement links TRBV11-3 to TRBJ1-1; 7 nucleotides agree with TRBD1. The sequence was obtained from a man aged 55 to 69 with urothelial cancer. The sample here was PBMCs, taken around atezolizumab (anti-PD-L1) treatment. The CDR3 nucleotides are TGTGCCAGCAGCTTAATCTCGGACAGGCGTCAGAACACTGAAGCTTTCTTT. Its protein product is CASSLISDRRQNTEAFF.